This is a list of T cell receptor beta chains from one sample in a study of PD-1 blockade in classical Hodgkin lymphoma. TCRdb's table, derived via immunoSEQ multiplex PCR, lists solely in-frame clones and lacks some. The sample holds 12,000 or so clones, 85% seen once. Sequenced material: peripheral blood mononuclear cells (PBMCs), taken at baseline. These receptors were taken from a human donor with classical Hodgkin lymphoma. Both conserved end residues are part of each CDR3. Fields, in order: J gene, D gene, V gene, clone size, CDR3 protein, CDR3 DNA. A D gene is named only where the DNA matches it firmly. For some rows the clone size is stated as once, few or many, or as a class when expanded; others skip it.

>TRBJ2-7|-|TRBV10-1|-
CASSPPTLDSYEQYF
TGCGCCAGCAGCCCCCCTACCTTGGACTCCTACGAGCAGTACTTC
>TRBJ2-7|-|TRBV4-3|-
CASSQGGTGTYEQYF
TGCGCCAGCAGCCAAGGGGGGACGGGGACCTACGAGCAGTACTTC
>TRBJ2-7|-|TRBV27|-
CASSLTQGVYEQYF
TGTGCCAGCAGTTTAACTCAAGGGGTCTACGAGCAGTACTTC
>TRBJ2-7|-|TRBV9|-
CASSEGMGYEQYF
TGTGCCAGCAGCGAGGGTATGGGCTACGAGCAGTACTTC
>TRBJ1-1|TRBD1|TRBV11-2|-
CASSPIKGQGAYTEAFF
TGTGCCAGCAGCCCCATCAAAGGGCAGGGGGCATACACTGAAGCTTTCTTT
>TRBJ2-7|-|TRBV14|-
CASSRSTGGLGQYF
TGTGCCAGCAGCCGAAGCACAGGAGGATTGGGGCAGTACTTC
>TRBJ2-2|-|TRBV27|-
CASSFPGTGELFF
TGTGCCAGCAGTTTTCCAGGCACCGGGGAGCTGTTTTTT
>TRBJ1-3|TRBD1|TRBV27|-
CASPEPRDRCVNSGNTIYF
TGTGCCAGCCCCGAGCCCCGGGACAGATGTGTAAACTCTGGAAACACCATATATTTT
>TRBJ2-3|TRBD2|TRBV13|-
CASSLAGGPSDTQYF
TGTGCCAGCAGCCTAGCGGGGGGGCCGTCAGATACGCAGTATTTT
>TRBJ1-1|TRBD1|TRBV28|-
CASSFGQGRTEAFF
TGTGCCAGCAGTTTCGGACAGGGCAGAACTGAAGCTTTCTTT
>TRBJ2-3|-|TRBV11-2|-
CASSLSGGSFTDTQYF
TGTGCCAGCAGCTTAAGCGGCGGTTCGTTCACAGATACGCAGTATTTT
>TRBJ2-2|TRBD2|TRBV7-3|once
CASSPRGGRTGELFF
TGTGCCAGCAGCCCCCGGGGGGGACGCACCGGGGAGCTGTTTTTT
>TRBJ1-5|-|TRBV28|-
CASSSSGPPNQPQHF
TGTGCCAGCAGTTCGTCCGGACCGCCCAATCAGCCCCAGCATTTT
>TRBJ2-5|TRBD2|TRBV7-6|-
CASSARLAVQQETQYF
TGTGCCAGCAGCGCCCGACTAGCGGTACAACAAGAGACCCAGTACTTC
>TRBJ1-2|TRBD1|TRBV28|-
CASSRDSWDSYNYGYTF
TGTGCCAGCAGTCGGGACAGTTGGGATTCATATAACTATGGCTACACCTTC
>TRBJ2-3|-|TRBV2|-
CASGGAHRTDTQYF
TGTGCCAGCGGGGGTGCTCACCGCACAGATACGCAGTATTTT
>TRBJ2-5|-|TRBV7-9|once
CASSYPRGLYQETQYF
TGTGCCAGCAGCTACCCCAGGGGACTATACCAAGAGACCCAGTACTTC
>TRBJ1-1|TRBD1|TRBV27|-
CASRGQALEAFF
TGTGCCAGCAGGGGACAGGCTCTTGAAGCTTTCTTT
>TRBJ1-1|TRBD1|TRBV10-3|-
CAISGQGGMNTEAFF
TGTGCCATCAGTGGACAGGGCGGGATGAACACTGAAGCTTTCTTT
>TRBJ1-5|-|TRBV7-8|few
CASSSDMNQPQHF
TGTGCCAGCAGCTCGGACATGAACCAGCCCCAGCATTTT
>TRBJ2-7|-|TRBV27|-
CASSLSPYEQYF
TGTGCCAGCAGTTTATCCCCCTACGAGCAGTACTTC
>TRBJ2-1|-|TRBV29-1|-
CSALSHEQFF
TGCAGCGCCCTAAGCCATGAGCAGTTCTTC
>TRBJ2-1|-|TRBV19|-
CASSIDGDNFNEQFF
TGTGCCAGTAGTATAGACGGGGACAATTTTAATGAGCAGTTCTTC
>TRBJ1-1|-|TRBV19|-
CASSITANTEAFF
TGTGCCAGTAGTATTACAGCGAACACTGAAGCTTTCTTT
>TRBJ1-4|TRBD1|TRBV7-8|-
CASSTGPGQGGTNEKLFF
TGTGCCAGCAGCACCGGGCCGGGACAGGGAGGAACTAATGAAAAACTGTTTTTT
>TRBJ1-2|TRBD1|TRBV11-1|once
CASSLAGQDYYGYTF
TGTGCCAGCAGCTTAGCGGGACAGGATTACTATGGCTACACCTTC
>TRBJ1-1|-|TRBV19|-
CASSWVLNTEAFF
TGTGCCAGTAGTTGGGTCTTGAACACTGAAGCTTTCTTT
>TRBJ1-2|-|TRBV29-1|-
CSVAPLGRDGYTF
TGCAGCGTTGCTCCACTGGGCAGGGATGGCTACACCTTC
>TRBJ1-2|-|TRBV12-5|-
CASGSGVAGYTF
TGTGCTAGTGGTTCAGGAGTTGCTGGCTACACCTTC
>TRBJ1-1|-|TRBV6-1|-
CASSYGGTEAFF
TGTGCCAGCAGCTACGGGGGTACTGAAGCTTTCTTT
>TRBJ2-1|-|TRBV18|-
CASSGTGSSYNEQFF
TGTGCCAGCTCCGGGACGGGCAGCTCCTACAATGAGCAGTTCTTC
>TRBJ2-3|-|TRBV6-5|-
CASSSPRPADTQYF
TGTGCCAGCAGTTCCCCTCGACCCGCTGATACGCAGTATTTT
>TRBJ2-7|-|TRBV6-1|few
CASSEQLAGSFEQYF
TGTGCCAGCAGTGAACAGCTAGCAGGTTCCTTCGAGCAGTACTTC
>TRBJ2-1|-|TRBV7-8|-
CASSLGWMSSYNEQFF
TGTGCCAGCAGCTTAGGATGGATGAGCTCCTACAATGAGCAGTTCTTC
>TRBJ1-4|-|TRBV5-1|-
CASSLEAASNEKLFF
TGCGCCAGCAGCTTGGAGGCAGCTTCTAATGAAAAACTGTTTTTT
>TRBJ1-5|-|TRBV6-1|-
CASNVNSNQPQHF
TGTGCCAGCAACGTGAATAGCAATCAGCCCCAGCATTTT
>TRBJ1-2|-|TRBV4-1|-
CASSQGPADYGYTF
TGCGCCAGCAGCCAAGGACCCGCCGACTATGGCTACACCTTC
>TRBJ1-1|-|TRBV2|-
CASRVSENTEAFF
TGTGCCAGCAGAGTATCAGAGAACACTGAAGCTTTCTTT
>TRBJ1-1|-|TRBV7-3|once
CASSFPGARAFF
TGTGCCAGCAGCTTTCCGGGGGCACGGGCTTTCTTT